This T cell receptor (beta chain) is from a study of blood T cells in healthy people across ages. Whole-study context: Template switching captured about one barcoded beta molecule per two T cells.

PCR was performed a second time for 7 to 11 cycles using a sample-barcoded 5' primer and a J-beta primer mix. A single record per CDR3 protein comes from TCRdb applying MiXCR to the 5' RACE reads. The sample has hundreds of thousands of distinct CDR3 sequences, 40% to 65% seen once. Sample donors were healthy Caucasian individuals that came from Russia, aged about 6 to 95. Every sample had a minimum of 6 million PBMCs isolated. CDR1 is MDHEN and CDR2 is SYDVKM in the germline V gene. V was pared by 3 bases and J by 8 bases, with 20 bases between. This CDR3 has 17 amino acids. In its sample, this clonotype was seen a few times.

The source is a woman older than 75 in good health. The specimen sequenced was blood. The chain has TRBV28 and TRBJ1-6; D is possibly TRBD1 (6 bases). The CDR3 reads CASSFPLTGTLYSPLHF. The CDR3 nucleotides read TGTGCCAGCAGTTTTCCCCTGACAGGTACCCTATATTCACCCCTCCACTTT.